The entry below gives a single TCR beta chain sequence along with its context. Its antigen is currently unknown. The data were obtained in a study of T cells in Graves' hyperthyroidism and ophthalmopathy. Study in general: Peripheral blood was acquired at first diagnosis, ahead of any therapy whatsoever. Regarding the study as a whole: Also found in blood were most expanded thyroid clonotypes above 0.001.

The V gene's germline CDR1 is MGHRA and CDR2 YSYEKL. Trimming removed 2 bases from V and 3 bases from J; junction bases left unmatched: 7. This CDR3 region has 15 residues. The diagnoses drew upon clinical symptoms, serum thyroxine and TRAb, thyroid ultrasound and orbital computed tomography. It was approximately 9.4 ml of fresh peripheral blood that supplied the PBMCs. The CDR3 regions of TCR beta were amplified from RNA transcripts. An initial round of RT-PCR targeting the TCR CDR3 relied on the HTBI primer set. TCRdb reprocessed the multiplex PCR reads with MiXCR, giving one entry per CDR3 protein. The table includes about 380,000 distinct CDR3 sequences, approximately 17% detected once.

The chain has TRBV4-1 and TRBJ2-7, with TRBD1 matching 7 bases. The specimen sequenced was blood. This clonotype originated in a man between 18 and 35 years old with Graves' ophthalmopathy. CDR3 in amino acids: CASSQPRQGSYEQYF. The CDR3 nucleotides read TGCGCCAGCAGCCAACCCCGACAGGGAAGCTACGAGCAGTACTTC.